These 15 T cell receptor beta chains came from one sample sequenced in a study of blood T cell repertoires in COVID-19. Libraries were prepared by immunoSEQ multiplex PCR; TCRdb keeps only in-frame clonotypes and omits some of them. Here the sample spans around 20,000 clones, more than 70% being singletons. Sample: PBMCs or T cells enriched from blood (not recorded which). The receptors shown here come from a woman aged 25 to 39 who had recovered from COVID-19.

This CDR3 is CASSGQGLNTEAFF. DNA of the CDR3: TGTGCCAGCAGTGGACAGGGGCTGAACACTGAAGCTTTCTTT. The chain combines TRBV25-1 with TRBJ1-1; TRBD1 agrees at 8 bases. Germline loops: CDR1 MGHDK, CDR2 SYGVNS. With V trimmed by 4 bases and J by 0 bases, 1 base remained unmatched. The CDR3 runs 14 residues.

The chain uses TRBV2 and TRBJ1-1, with D possibly being TRBD1 (6 bases). The V gene's germline CDR1 is SNHLY and CDR2 FYNNEI. The CDR3 contains 16 residues. The ends were cut back, 6 bases at V and 2 bases at J, with 19 bases in the middle. The CDR3 reads CASSHLDSSLNTEAFF. In DNA, the CDR3 is TGTGCCAGCAGCCACCTGGACAGCAGCCTTAACACTGAAGCTTTCTTT.

This clone has only one observation. The chain uses TRBV7-2 and TRBJ1-2, with 8 bases that match TRBD1. CDR1 is SGHTA and CDR2 is FQGNSA in the germline V gene. This CDR3 region has 15 residues. Trimming at V came to 5 bases and at J to 3 bases, leaving 8 bases not matched to a gene. The CDR3 sequence is CASSHGGQGYYGYTF. CDR3 DNA: TGTGCCAGCAGCCATGGAGGACAGGGTTACTATGGCTACACCTTC.

The genes are TRBV29-1 and TRBJ1-2, with TRBD1 identical over 8 bases. Germline trimming cut 6 bases from V and 2 bases from J; bases unmatched to any gene: 5. This CDR3 comprises 13 residues. Looked up from germline, CDR1 is SQVTM and CDR2 is ANQGSEA. CDR3 nucleotides: TGCAGCGTCGACAGGGGAAAGAACTATGGCTACACCTTC. Residues: CSVDRGKNYGYTF.

V usage is TRBV4-1 and J usage is TRBJ2-3; 9 positions agree with TRBD2. The junction had 16 bases not matched to a gene; V was cut back by 0 bases and J by 3 bases. Germline V CDR1 and CDR2: MGHRA, YSYEKL. The CDR3 extends over 20 amino acids. CDR3 protein: CASSQEVQSGGLSVTDTQYF. In nucleotides, the CDR3 is TGCGCCAGCAGCCAAGAAGTTCAGAGCGGGGGGCTCTCCGTAACAGATACGCAGTATTTT.

The chain joins TRBV19 to TRBJ2-7; perhaps TRBD1 as D (5 bases). Germline V gives CDR1 LNHDA, CDR2 SQIVND (reference sequence). CDR3 length equals 13 residues. With 0 bases removed from V and 3 bases from J, the gap between germline ends came to 6 bases. Here the CDR3 DNA reads TGTGCCAGTAGTATAGAAGACAGCTACGAGCAGTACTTC. Translated: CASSIEDSYEQYF.

The rearrangement links TRBV5-1 to TRBJ2-2; tentatively, D is TRBD2 (5 bases). The CDR3 spans 13 residues. V dropped 5 bases and J dropped 6 bases, with 11 bases sitting between them. From germline, CDR1 is SGHRS and CDR2 YFSETQ. The CDR3, as DNA: TGCGCCAGCAGATGGGAGTTTGCCGGGGAGCTGTTTTTT. Translated: CASRWEFAGELFF.

This chain connects TRBV5-1 to TRBJ2-3; D call uncertain. The CDR3 runs 11 residues. V gave up 0 bases and J gave up 6 bases, with 2 bases separating them. Germline CDR1 reads SGHRS; CDR2 reads YFSETQ. CDR3 amino acids: CASSLADTQYF. In nucleotides, the CDR3 is TGCGCCAGCAGCTTGGCGGATACGCAGTATTTT.

The rearrangement uses TRBV12-3 or TRBV12-4 and TRBJ1-2; D is unresolved. With 6 bases removed from V and 0 bases from J, the gap between germline ends came to 8 bases. The CDR3 is 13 amino acids. The CDR3 loop reads CASRTSANYGYTF. CDR3 nucleotide sequence: TGTGCCAGCAGAACGTCAGCTAACTATGGCTACACCTTC.

The J gene is TRBJ2-4, the V gene TRBV6-2 or TRBV6-3, with 7 bases matching TRBD2. The trim removed 2 bases at V and 2 bases at J, leaving 15 bases unmatched. The CDR3 consists of 19 residues. Germline CDR1 reads MNHEY; CDR2 reads SVGEGT. In DNA form, the CDR3 reads TGTGCCAGCAGTTACCACACCAGCGGGGCAGTCGGGCCCAAAAACATTCAGTACTTC. This translates into CASSYHTSGAVGPKNIQYF.

This chain connects TRBV5-1 to TRBJ2-3, with 9 positions matching TRBD1. Germline V gene lookup returns CDR1 SGHRS and CDR2 YFSETQ. The CDR3 covers 15 residues. With 2 bases clipped from V and 4 bases from J, the junction kept 5 bases outside the gene matches. The CDR3 sequence: CASSLQDRGPDTQYF. Written as DNA, the CDR3 is TGCGCCAGCAGCTTACAGGACAGGGGCCCAGATACGCAGTATTTT.

This CDR3 reads CASSLLGPSSRVGGLYNEQFF. The CDR3 DNA reads TGTGCCAGCAGCTTATTGGGACCGAGCTCGCGTGTCGGGGGGCTCTACAATGAGCAGTTCTTC. This chain links TRBV7-3 with TRBJ2-1; D is perhaps TRBD2 (7 bases). Germline V lookup: CDR1 SGHTA, CDR2 FQGTGA. V was clipped by 2 bases and J by 3 bases, with 29 bases between them. The CDR3 loop spans 21 amino acids.

The rearrangement links TRBV6-5 to TRBJ2-3; the match to TRBD1 covers 10 bases. V lost 6 bases and J lost 1; bases outside the gene matches: 4. CDR3 size: 15 residues. Germline lookup yields CDR1 MNHEY and CDR2 SVGAGI. The CDR3 reads CASREGTGGTDTQYF. The CDR3 DNA reads TGTGCCAGCAGAGAGGGGACAGGGGGCACAGATACGCAGTATTTT.

The chain has TRBV2 and TRBJ1-2, with D uncertain. The germline V and J ends were trimmed by 8 bases and 2 bases, with 9 bases remaining between them. This CDR3 region has 12 residues. Germline V gene lookup returns CDR1 SNHLY and CDR2 FYNNEI. The CDR3 is CASRPRNYGYTF. CDR3 nucleotide sequence: TGTGCCAGCCGTCCGAGGAACTATGGCTACACCTTC. The full variable domain, in which reference TRBV2 and TRBJ1-2 provide the parts outside the CDR3, is EPEVTQTPSHQVTQMGQEVILRCVPISNHLYFYWYRQILGQKVEFLVSFYNNEISEKSEIFDDQFSVERPDGSNFTLKIRSTKLEDSAMYFCASRPRNYGYTFGSGTRLTVV.

The rearrangement links TRBV7-3 to TRBJ1-1; a possible D gene is TRBD1 (5 bases). The CDR3 covers 14 residues. Germline V gene lookup returns CDR1 SGHTA and CDR2 FQGTGA. Deletions cut 2 bases from V and 2 bases from J, with 9 bases between. CDR3 bases: TGTGCCAGCAGCTTAGGGGGGTCCAACACTGAAGCTTTCTTT. Protein sequence: CASSLGGSNTEAFF.